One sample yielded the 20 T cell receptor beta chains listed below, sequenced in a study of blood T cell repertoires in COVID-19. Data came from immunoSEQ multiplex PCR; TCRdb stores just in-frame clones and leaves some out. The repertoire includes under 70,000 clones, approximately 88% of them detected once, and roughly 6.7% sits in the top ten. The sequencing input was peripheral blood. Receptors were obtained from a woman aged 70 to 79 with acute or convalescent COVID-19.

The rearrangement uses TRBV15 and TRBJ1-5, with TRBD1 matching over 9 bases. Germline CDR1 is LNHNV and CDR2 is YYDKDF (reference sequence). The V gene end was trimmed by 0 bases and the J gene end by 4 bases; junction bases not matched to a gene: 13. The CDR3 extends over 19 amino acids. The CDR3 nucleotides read TGTGCCACCAGCAGAGACCCCCGGGACAGGGCTGTGTATAATCAGCCCCAGCATTTT. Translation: CATSRDPRDRAVYNQPQHF.

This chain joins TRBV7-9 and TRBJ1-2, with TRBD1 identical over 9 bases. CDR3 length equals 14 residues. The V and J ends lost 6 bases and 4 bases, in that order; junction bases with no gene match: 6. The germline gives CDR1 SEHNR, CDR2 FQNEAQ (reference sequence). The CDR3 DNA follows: TGTGCCAGCAGTCCCCAACAGGGGGCCTATGGCTACACCTTC. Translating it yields CASSPQQGAYGYTF. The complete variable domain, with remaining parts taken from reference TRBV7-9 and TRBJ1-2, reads DTGVSQNPRHKITKRGQNVTFRCDPISEHNRLYWYRQTLGQGPEFLTYFQNEAQLEKSRLLSDRFSAERPKGSFSTLEIQRTEQGDSAMYLCASSPQQGAYGYTFGSGTRLTVV.

CDR3 nucleotide sequence: TGTGCCAGCAGCCAAGAGCAGGGGGCGAACACTGAAGCTTTCTTT. Its translation: CASSQEQGANTEAFF. The chain has TRBV4-2 and TRBJ1-1, with 8 bases fitting TRBD1. V shed 0 bases, J shed 1 base, and the junction held 1 base outside the gene matches. Germline loops: CDR1 LGHNA, CDR2 YNFKEQ. This CDR3 has 15 residues.

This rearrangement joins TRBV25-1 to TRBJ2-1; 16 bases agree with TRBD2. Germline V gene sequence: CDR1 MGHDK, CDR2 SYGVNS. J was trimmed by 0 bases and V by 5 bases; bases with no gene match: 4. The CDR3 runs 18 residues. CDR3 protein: CASSPGLAGGRSYNEQFF. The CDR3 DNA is TGTGCCAGCAGTCCGGGACTAGCGGGAGGGCGCTCCTACAATGAGCAGTTCTTC.

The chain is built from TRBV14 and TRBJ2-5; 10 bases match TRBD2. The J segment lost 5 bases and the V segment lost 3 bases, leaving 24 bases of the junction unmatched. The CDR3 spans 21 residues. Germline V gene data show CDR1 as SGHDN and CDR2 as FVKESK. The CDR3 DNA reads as TGTGCCAGCAGCCATTGGGAGTGGACTAGCGGCGAACTAAAACCGGGGGAGACCCAGTACTTC. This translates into CASSHWEWTSGELKPGETQYF.

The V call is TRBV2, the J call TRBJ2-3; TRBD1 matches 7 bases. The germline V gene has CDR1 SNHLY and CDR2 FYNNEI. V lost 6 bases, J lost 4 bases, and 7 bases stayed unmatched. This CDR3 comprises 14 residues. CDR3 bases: TGTGCCAGCAGCTGGGGACAGAGATCAGATACGCAGTATTTT. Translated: CASSWGQRSDTQYF.

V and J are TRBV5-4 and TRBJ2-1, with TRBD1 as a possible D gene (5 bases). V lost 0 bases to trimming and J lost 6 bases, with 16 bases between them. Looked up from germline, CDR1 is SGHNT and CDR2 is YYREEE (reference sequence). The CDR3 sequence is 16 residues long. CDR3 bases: TGTGCCAGCAGCTTGGTGGCAGGGTCTGCAACCAATGAGCAGTTCTTC. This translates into CASSLVAGSATNEQFF.

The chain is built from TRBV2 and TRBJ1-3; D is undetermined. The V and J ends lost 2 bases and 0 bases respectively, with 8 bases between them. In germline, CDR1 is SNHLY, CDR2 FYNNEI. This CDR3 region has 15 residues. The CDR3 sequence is CASSESRGSGNTIYF. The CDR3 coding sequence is TGTGCCAGCAGTGAATCTCGGGGCTCTGGAAACACCATATATTTT.

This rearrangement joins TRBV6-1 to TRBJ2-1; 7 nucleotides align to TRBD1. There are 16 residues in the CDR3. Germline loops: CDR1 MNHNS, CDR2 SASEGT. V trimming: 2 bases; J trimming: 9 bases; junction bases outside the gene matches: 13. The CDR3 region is CASSEIKGARRGEQFF. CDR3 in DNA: TGTGCCAGCAGTGAAATAAAGGGGGCCCGAAGAGGTGAGCAGTTCTTC.

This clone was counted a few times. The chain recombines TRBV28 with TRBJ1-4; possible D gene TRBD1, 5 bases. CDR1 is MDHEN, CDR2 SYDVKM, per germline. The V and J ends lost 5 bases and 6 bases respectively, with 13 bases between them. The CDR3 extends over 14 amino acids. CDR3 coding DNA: TGTGCCAGCAGTCCTGGGGGGATGGATGAAAAACTGTTTTTT. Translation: CASSPGGMDEKLFF.

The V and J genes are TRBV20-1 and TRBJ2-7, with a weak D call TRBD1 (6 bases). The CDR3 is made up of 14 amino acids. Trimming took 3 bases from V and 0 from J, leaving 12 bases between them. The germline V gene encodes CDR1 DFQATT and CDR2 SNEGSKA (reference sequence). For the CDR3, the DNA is TGCAGTGCTAGTAGGCAGGGGACCTCCTACGAGCAGTACTTC. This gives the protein CSASRQGTSYEQYF.

The CDR3 DNA is TGCAGCGTTGTGGGTGGGGGCGGAGGCACAGATACGCAGTATTTT. Translated, it gives CSVVGGGGGTDTQYF. The V gene is TRBV29-1, the J gene TRBJ2-3; TRBD1 is a possible D gene (6 bases). The germline CDR1 and CDR2 sequences are SQVTM and ANQGSEA. Trimming removed 4 bases at V and 1 base at J, with 15 bases between. The length of the CDR3 is 15 residues.

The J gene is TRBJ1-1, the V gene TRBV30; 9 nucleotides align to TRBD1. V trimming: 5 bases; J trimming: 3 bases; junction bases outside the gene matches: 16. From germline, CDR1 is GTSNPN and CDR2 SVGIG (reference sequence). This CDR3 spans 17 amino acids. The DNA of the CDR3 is TGTGCCTGGGAGAAAAGGACAGGGGCGGCCTCGTACACTGAAGCTTTCTTT. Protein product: CAWEKRTGAASYTEAFF.

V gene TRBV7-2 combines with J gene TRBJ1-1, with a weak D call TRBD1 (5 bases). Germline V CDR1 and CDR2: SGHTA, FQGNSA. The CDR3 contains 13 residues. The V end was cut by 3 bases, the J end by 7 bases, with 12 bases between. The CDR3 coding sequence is TGTGCCAGCAGCTTCGCCTGGGGCGGTGAAGCTTTCTTT. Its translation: CASSFAWGGEAFF.

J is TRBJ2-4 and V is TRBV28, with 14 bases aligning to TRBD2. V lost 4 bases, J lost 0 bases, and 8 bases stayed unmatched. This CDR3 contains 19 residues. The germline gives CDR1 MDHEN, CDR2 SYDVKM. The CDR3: CASSSLGLAGGPAKNIQYF. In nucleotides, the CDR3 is TGTGCCAGCAGTTCCTTAGGACTAGCGGGAGGCCCAGCCAAAAACATTCAGTACTTC.

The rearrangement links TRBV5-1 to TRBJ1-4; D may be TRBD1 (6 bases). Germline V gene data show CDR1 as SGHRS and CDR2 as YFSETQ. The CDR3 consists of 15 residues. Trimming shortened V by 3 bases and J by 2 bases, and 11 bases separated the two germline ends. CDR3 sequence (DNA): TGCGCCAGCAGCTCTACAGGGCCCACTAATGAAAAACTGTTTTTT. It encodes CASSSTGPTNEKLFF.

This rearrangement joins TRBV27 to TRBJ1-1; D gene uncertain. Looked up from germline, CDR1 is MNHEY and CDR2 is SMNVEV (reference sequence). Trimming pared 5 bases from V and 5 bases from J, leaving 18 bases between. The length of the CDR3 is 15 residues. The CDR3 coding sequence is TGTGCCAGCAGTCGGGAGGCCAACACGGGAACTGAAGCTTTCTTT. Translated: CASSREANTGTEAFF.

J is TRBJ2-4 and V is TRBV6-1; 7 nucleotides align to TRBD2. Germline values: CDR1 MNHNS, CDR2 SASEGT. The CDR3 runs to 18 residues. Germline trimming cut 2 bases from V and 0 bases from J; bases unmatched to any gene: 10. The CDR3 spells CASSEIASGGIAKNIQYF. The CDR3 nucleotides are TGTGCCAGCAGTGAAATCGCTAGCGGAGGGATAGCCAAAAACATTCAGTACTTC.

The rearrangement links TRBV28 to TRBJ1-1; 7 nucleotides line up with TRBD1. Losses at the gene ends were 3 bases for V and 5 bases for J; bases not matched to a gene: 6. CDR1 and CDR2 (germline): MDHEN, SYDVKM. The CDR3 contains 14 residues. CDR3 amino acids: CASSLRTGITEAFF. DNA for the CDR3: TGTGCCAGCAGTTTGAGGACAGGAATAACTGAAGCTTTCTTT.

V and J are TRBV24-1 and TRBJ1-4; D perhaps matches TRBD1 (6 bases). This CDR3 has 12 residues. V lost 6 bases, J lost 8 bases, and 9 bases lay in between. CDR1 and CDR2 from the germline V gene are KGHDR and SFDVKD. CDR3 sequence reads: CATSTGTEKLFF. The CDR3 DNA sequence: TGTGCCACCAGTACAGGGACCGAAAAACTGTTTTTT.